The rows below give T cell receptor beta chains drawn from one sample of a study of early T cells in non-severe SARS-CoV-2 infection. TCRdb ran MiXCR on the 5' RACE reads and lists one entry per CDR3 protein. The table lists 30,000 to 40,000 distinct CDR3 sequences, 6% to 7.5% of them singletons. The sequencing here drew on whole blood, taken at baseline. These receptors originate from an adult who was a healthcare worker with PCR-confirmed SARS-CoV-2 infection or an uninfected control (not recorded which). CDR3s include the opening cysteine and the closing phenylalanine or tryptophan. The D gene is left open where the match is weak. Clone sizes are given selectively: once, few, many, or a class where the clone is expanded.

CDR3 protein: CASSSPRTAEEQYF; CDR3 DNA: TGTGCCAGCAGCTCCCCCCGGACCGCCGAGGAGCAGTACTTC; D gene: .; J gene: TRBJ2-7; V gene: TRBV5-4; CDR3 length: 14; clone size: .
CDR3 protein: CSVVRGGSTEAFF; CDR3 DNA: TGCAGCGTTGTACGGGGGGGAAGCACTGAAGCTTTCTTT; D gene: .; J gene: TRBJ1-1; V gene: TRBV29-1; CDR3 length: 13; clone size: many
CDR3 protein: CASSQDRAGLALYEQYF; CDR3 DNA: TGCGCCAGCAGCCAAGACAGGGCAGGACTAGCGTTGTACGAGCAGTACTTC; D gene: TRBD2; J gene: TRBJ2-7; V gene: TRBV4-3; CDR3 length: 17; clone size: few
CDR3 protein: CSAPRTRGGLGTEAFF; CDR3 DNA: TGCAGTGCTCCGCGTACCCGAGGAGGATTAGGCACTGAAGCTTTCTTT; D gene: .; J gene: TRBJ1-1; V gene: TRBV20-1; CDR3 length: 16; clone size: many
CDR3 protein: CASSRTSGRASYEQYF; CDR3 DNA: TGTGCCAGCAGTCGGACTAGCGGGCGTGCCTCCTACGAGCAGTACTTC; D gene: TRBD2; J gene: TRBJ2-7; V gene: TRBV7-2; CDR3 length: 16; clone size: many
CDR3 protein: CASSLGQDPYNEQFF; CDR3 DNA: TGTGCCAGCAGCTTGGGACAGGATCCATACAATGAGCAGTTCTTC; D gene: TRBD1; J gene: TRBJ2-1; V gene: TRBV7-9; CDR3 length: 15; clone size: many
CDR3 protein: CASRAGNEKLFF; CDR3 DNA: TGTGCCAGCCGGGCCGGAAATGAAAAACTGTTTTTT; D gene: .; J gene: TRBJ1-4; V gene: TRBV12-3/TRBV12-4; CDR3 length: 12; clone size: many
CDR3 protein: CASSPARFNNSPLHF; CDR3 DNA: TGTGCCAGCAGCCCAGCCAGGTTTAATAATTCACCCCTCCACTTT; D gene: .; J gene: TRBJ1-6; V gene: TRBV7-2; CDR3 length: 15; clone size: .
CDR3 protein: CSAPPASGGSYNEQFF; CDR3 DNA: TGCAGTGCCCCCCCCGCCAGCGGCGGCTCCTACAATGAGCAGTTCTTC; D gene: .; J gene: TRBJ2-1; V gene: TRBV20-1; CDR3 length: 16; clone size: many
CDR3 protein: CASADYDEQFF; CDR3 DNA: TGTGCCAGCGCTGACTACGATGAGCAGTTCTTC; D gene: .; J gene: TRBJ2-1; V gene: TRBV6-2/TRBV6-3; CDR3 length: 11; clone size: many
CDR3 protein: CASSLGQGTQYF; CDR3 DNA: TGCGCCAGCAGCCTTGGACAGGGGACCCAGTACTTC; D gene: TRBD1; J gene: TRBJ2-5; V gene: TRBV5-1; CDR3 length: 12; clone size: few
CDR3 protein: CASSYSIRGGPEDEQFF; CDR3 DNA: TGTGCCAGCAGTTACTCGATCCGCGGAGGCCCGGAGGATGAGCAGTTCTTC; D gene: .; J gene: TRBJ2-1; V gene: TRBV6-2/TRBV6-3; CDR3 length: 17; clone size: many
CDR3 protein: CASSIGGVGSYNEQFF; CDR3 DNA: TGTGCCAGTAGTATAGGGGGCGTCGGGAGTTACAATGAGCAGTTCTTC; D gene: .; J gene: TRBJ2-1; V gene: TRBV19; CDR3 length: 16; clone size: many
CDR3 protein: CASSVGTENTGELFF; CDR3 DNA: TGTGCCAGCAGTGTTGGGACAGAGAACACCGGGGAGCTGTTTTTT; D gene: TRBD1; J gene: TRBJ2-2; V gene: TRBV9; CDR3 length: 15; clone size: .
CDR3 protein: CSARPDSRYEQYF; CDR3 DNA: TGCAGTGCTAGACCCGACAGTCGCTACGAGCAGTACTTC; D gene: .; J gene: TRBJ2-7; V gene: TRBV20-1; CDR3 length: 13; clone size: .
CDR3 protein: CSADRDRVNEQFF; CDR3 DNA: TGCAGCGCCGACCGGGACAGGGTTAATGAGCAGTTCTTC; D gene: TRBD1; J gene: TRBJ2-1; V gene: TRBV29-1; CDR3 length: 13; clone size: many
CDR3 protein: CASSGQEETQYF; CDR3 DNA: TGCGCCAGCAGCGGACAGGAAGAGACCCAGTACTTC; D gene: TRBD1; J gene: TRBJ2-5; V gene: TRBV5-1; CDR3 length: 12; clone size: many
CDR3 protein: CSVISTDTQYF; CDR3 DNA: TGCAGCGTTATTAGCACAGATACGCAGTATTTT; D gene: .; J gene: TRBJ2-3; V gene: TRBV29-1; CDR3 length: 11; clone size: .
CDR3 protein: CSARRRRVRSYNEQFF; CDR3 DNA: TGCAGTGCTAGGAGGAGGCGGGTCCGCTCCTACAATGAGCAGTTCTTC; D gene: .; J gene: TRBJ2-1; V gene: TRBV20-1; CDR3 length: 16; clone size: few
CDR3 protein: CAWSVGGGSTQYF; CDR3 DNA: TGTGCCTGGAGTGTAGGAGGGGGATCTACGCAGTATTTT; D gene: .; J gene: TRBJ2-3; V gene: TRBV30; CDR3 length: 13; clone size: many
CDR3 protein: CASSLSDFRGISYGYTF; CDR3 DNA: TGTGCCAGCAGTTTATCGGACTTCAGGGGGATCTCCTATGGCTACACCTTC; D gene: TRBD1; J gene: TRBJ1-2; V gene: TRBV27; CDR3 length: 17; clone size: many
CDR3 protein: CAWSVGDRGRRTEAFF; CDR3 DNA: TGTGCCTGGAGTGTAGGGGACAGGGGGCGGCGCACTGAAGCTTTCTTT; D gene: TRBD1; J gene: TRBJ1-1; V gene: TRBV30; CDR3 length: 16; clone size: many
CDR3 protein: CSAGVGMAHF; CDR3 DNA: TGCAGTGCCGGGGTTGGGATGGCGCACTTC; D gene: .; J gene: TRBJ2-4; V gene: TRBV20-1; CDR3 length: 10; clone size: .
CDR3 protein: CASSLFRLAGAANTGELFF; CDR3 DNA: TGTGCCAGCAGCTTATTTCGGCTAGCGGGAGCCGCGAACACCGGGGAGCTGTTTTTT; D gene: TRBD2; J gene: TRBJ2-2; V gene: TRBV11-1; CDR3 length: 19; clone size: .
CDR3 protein: CATEGDTEAFF; CDR3 DNA: TGTGCCACCGAGGGAGACACTGAAGCTTTCTTT; D gene: .; J gene: TRBJ1-1; V gene: TRBV24-1; CDR3 length: 11; clone size: .